This TCR beta chain appears in the sequencing data of a study of regulatory T cells in long-lasting Graves disease. Relying on iRepertoire HTBI primers and Arm-PCR of CDR3 regions, the team built TCR beta libraries. TCRdb fed the multiplex PCR reads into MiXCR, producing one record per CDR3 protein. The sample contains 400,000 to 500,000 distinct CDR3 sequences, 15% of which appear only once. CDR3 length: 14 amino acids. Trimming left V 8 bases short and J 3 bases short, with 16 bases between. Germline CDR1 reads SNHLY; CDR2 reads FYNNEI. Time point here: newly diagnosed GD, antithyroid drugs for less than 3 months. RNA from PBMCs was the source of the TCR library. The sample also formed part of further work on T cells in Graves' hyperthyroidism and ophthalmopathy.

The genes are TRBV2 and TRBJ2-5; D perhaps matches TRBD1 (7 bases). The sequence was collected from a woman in her thirties with Graves disease. Specimen: peripheral blood mononuclear cells (PBMCs), collected at new diagnosis, from a patient treated with antithyroid drugs. The CDR3, as DNA: TGTGCCAGCGGAGGGGGCAGGGTAGAAGAGACCCAGTACTTC. Translated, it gives CASGGGRVEETQYF.